This T cell receptor (beta chain) was sequenced in a study of T cell repertoires in cytomegalovirus infection. Whole-study context: Researchers turned to recently identified HLA-C-restricted CMV epitopes as well as well-studied HLA-B-restricted ones. Evidence of both CMV infection and a matching HLA type came from public TCR beta signatures. Points from the study as a whole: Clonotypes of TCR beta that were HLA-C-restricted and CMV-specific dominated the ex vivo response.

The ends were cut back, 2 bases at V and 4 bases at J, with 16 bases in the middle. The CDR3 has 17 residues. CDR1 is SGHDT, CDR2 YYEEEE, per germline. A single record per CDR3 protein comes from TCRdb applying MiXCR to the reads. The repertoire holds about 37,000 distinct CDR3 sequences, with roughly half as singletons. Comments on this clonotype: As yet, its antigen is unknown.

The chain uses TRBV5-6 and TRBJ2-6; D remains ambiguous. This clonotype was sampled from a human donor in good health (CMV status not recorded). Some clones in this sample may be carry-over from other donors' samples. The sequencing here drew on CD8+ T cells from cultured PBMCs, taken from culture after CMV antigen stimulation. The CDR3 protein is CASSFDGTLWGANVLTF. The CDR3 region has the DNA TGTGCCAGCAGCTTTGACGGTACTCTCTGGGGGGCCAACGTCCTGACTTTC. The full variable domain, completed using reference TRBV5-6 and TRBJ2-6, is DAGVTQSPTHLIKTRGQQVTLRCSPKSGHDTVSWYQQALGQGPQFIFQYYEEEERQRGNFPDRFSGHQFPNYSSELNVNALLLGDSALYLCASSFDGTLWGANVLTFGAGSRLTVL.